These 32 T cell receptor beta chains came from one sample sequenced in a study of blood T cells in healthy people across ages. Primed by a sample-barcoded 5' primer and a J-beta primer mix, a second PCR proceeded for about 7 to 11 cycles. TCRdb re-derived calls from the 5' RACE reads in MiXCR, one entry per CDR3 protein. Here the sample spans 550,000 to 800,000 distinct CDR3 sequences, 20% to 25% being singletons. The sequencing input was blood. These receptors all come from a man between 65 and 85 years old in good health.

Concerning this clonotype itself: One junction end disagrees with the germline gene, perhaps due to a read error. V is TRBV24-1 and J is TRBJ2-2; TRBD1 matches 9 bases. The germline V gene has CDR1 KGHDR and CDR2 SFDVKD. The CDR3 is 17 residues long. The CDR3 is CATSVATGGSGTGEPFF. In DNA form, the CDR3 reads TGTGCCACCAGTGTCGCTACAGGGGGCTCGGGGACCGGGGAGCCGTTTTTT.

This clonotype was seen more than once but under ten times. V is TRBV5-1 and J is TRBJ2-3; 12 bases are a match to TRBD1. This CDR3 is built from 17 residues. The junction had 6 bases not matched to a gene; V was cut back by 4 bases and J by 0 bases. Looked up from germline, CDR1 is SGHRS and CDR2 is YFSETQ. The CDR3 bases are TGCGCCAGCAGCGCGGGACAGGGGGCCGGTAGCACAGATACGCAGTATTTT. Translating gives CASSAGQGAGSTDTQYF.

This clonotype has only a few counts. The CDR3 region is CASSQVRGGESNQPQHF. The CDR3 bases are TGCGCCAGCAGCCAAGTAAGGGGTGGGGAGAGCAATCAGCCCCAGCATTTT. The chain is built from TRBV4-1 and TRBJ1-5; weak D call: TRBD1 (5 bases). V lost 1 base and J lost 1, with 14 bases in between. The germline gives CDR1 MGHRA, CDR2 YSYEKL. The CDR3 is 17 residues long.

In its sample, this clonotype was seen a few times. This chain joins TRBV10-3 and TRBJ2-7; tentatively, D is TRBD1 (6 bases). The CDR3 loop spans 15 amino acids. V was shortened by 4 bases and J by 3 bases, with 16 bases between the two germline ends. Per the germline V gene, CDR1 is ENHRY and CDR2 is SYGVKD. The CDR3 loop is CAISVIKGDHYEQYF. The CDR3 DNA sequence: TGTGCCATCAGTGTGATAAAGGGGGATCACTACGAGCAGTACTTC.

The CDR3 spells CASSPGTLEQFF. CDR3 DNA: TGTGCCAGCAGCCCGGGGACCCTGGAGCAGTTCTTC. The V and J genes are TRBV11-2 and TRBJ2-1, with D perhaps given as TRBD1 or TRBD2 (5 bases each). CDR1 and CDR2 from the germline V gene are SGHAT and FQNNGV. The CDR3 is 12 amino acids. Trimming shortened V by 5 bases and J by 10 bases, and 12 bases separated the two germline ends.

This chain connects TRBV20-1 to TRBJ1-4; no definite D call. CDR1 and CDR2 (germline): DFQATT, SNEGSKA (reference sequence). The germline V and J ends were trimmed by 3 bases and 4 bases, with 9 bases remaining between them. This CDR3 region has 13 residues. CDR3 bases: TGCAGTGCTAGTCGGATTGGTAATGAAAAACTGTTTTTT. Protein product: CSASRIGNEKLFF.

The chain links TRBV18 to TRBJ2-7, with a weak D call TRBD2 (5 bases). The CDR3 length is 17 residues. CDR1 and CDR2 (germline): KGHSH, LQKENI. Trimming cost V 2 bases and J 7 bases, with 24 bases left between them. The CDR3 is CASSPKGTSGSGGEQYF. The CDR3 DNA reads as TGTGCCAGCTCACCAAAGGGCACCAGCGGATCGGGTGGGGAGCAGTACTTC.

CDR3 loop: CSAASSGRSYEQYF. The CDR3 region has the DNA TGCAGTGCTGCCTCTAGCGGGAGGTCCTACGAGCAGTACTTC. The V call is TRBV20-1, the J call TRBJ2-7, with 11 bases aligning to TRBD2. The CDR3 loop spans 14 amino acids. V was clipped by 5 bases and J by 1 base; unmatched bases: 4. Germline V gene sequence: CDR1 DFQATT, CDR2 SNEGSKA (reference sequence).

The CDR3 DNA reads TGCGCCAGCACAGGGACAGGGGGCGCGGTTGATGGCTACACCTTC. Protein product: CASTGTGGAVDGYTF. The gene calls are TRBV5-1 and TRBJ1-2; 12 bases fit TRBD1. The CDR3 runs to 15 residues. CDR1 and CDR2 (germline): SGHRS, YFSETQ. V gave up 6 bases and J gave up 6 bases; unmatched junction bases: 9.

The table lists this clonotype with a few counts. The chain carries TRBV15 and TRBJ2-7, with D possibly being TRBD2 (6 bases). CDR1 and CDR2 from the germline V gene are LNHNV and YYDKDF (reference sequence). The CDR3 extends over 15 amino acids. The V end lost 0 bases, the J end lost 1 base, and 10 bases lay between the germline ends. The CDR3 coding sequence is TGTGCCACCAGCAGAGATTTTGCGGGATCCTACGAGCAGTACTTC. It yields the protein CATSRDFAGSYEQYF.

This clonotype was seen at least ten times. The chain employs TRBV25-1 and TRBJ2-2, with D uncertain. This CDR3 has 16 residues. The germline gives CDR1 MGHDK, CDR2 SYGVNS. Between the trimmed V and J ends, which lost 3 bases and 1 base, there was a span of 12 bases. CDR3 DNA sequence: TGTGCCAGCAGTGACTTACGTGACGGGAACACCGGGGAGCTGTTTTTT. Translated: CASSDLRDGNTGELFF. The complete variable domain, with remaining parts taken from reference TRBV25-1 and TRBJ2-2, reads EADIYQTPRYLVIGTGKKITLECSQTMGHDKMYWYQQDPGMELHLIHYSYGVNSTEKGDLSSESTVSRIRTEHFPLTLESARPSHTSQYLCASSDLRDGNTGELFFGEGSRLTVL.

CDR3 DNA: TGTGCCAGCAGTTCGCCTAGCGGAATCGTGGGTGAGCAGTTCTTC. Protein sequence: CASSSPSGIVGEQFF. The chain uses TRBV12-3 or TRBV12-4 and TRBJ2-1, with 7 bases fitting TRBD2. Trimming at V came to 4 bases and at J to 9 bases, leaving 12 bases not matched to a gene. The CDR3 consists of 15 residues.

V gene TRBV7-2 combines with J gene TRBJ1-1; no clear D. CDR1 and CDR2 from the germline V gene are SGHTA and FQGNSA. The CDR3 sequence is 14 residues long. V lost 5 bases and J lost 5, with 15 bases in between. CDR3 amino acids: CASSLGQFATEAFF. CDR3 DNA: TGTGCCAGCAGCCTGGGTCAGTTTGCGACTGAAGCTTTCTTT.

The chain uses TRBV20-1 and TRBJ1-5; 10 nucleotides agree with TRBD1. The V and J ends lost 7 bases and 5 bases, in that order; junction bases with no gene match: 20. The germline V gene has CDR1 DFQATT and CDR2 SNEGSKA (reference sequence). CDR3 length: 18 amino acids. The CDR3 sequence is CSVRRVGPGQGIDQPQHF. In DNA form, the CDR3 reads TGCAGTGTTAGGAGGGTTGGGCCGGGACAGGGGATAGATCAGCCCCAGCATTTT.

V usage is TRBV15 and J usage is TRBJ2-5, with a weak D call TRBD2 (5 bases). The germline gives CDR1 LNHNV, CDR2 YYDKDF (reference sequence). V lost 2 bases and J 11 bases, leaving 21 bases between the germline ends. The CDR3 consists of 15 residues. CDR3 in DNA: TGTGCCACCAGCAGACTACGGACGGACTCCTACGGGCAGTACTTC. This sequence encodes CATSRLRTDSYGQYF.

This chain connects TRBV4-2 to TRBJ2-3, with 8 bases identical to TRBD2. CDR1 LGHNA and CDR2 YNFKEQ come from the germline V gene. The CDR3 extends over 15 amino acids. Trimming took 4 bases from V and 5 from J; bases not matched to a gene: 8. The CDR3 sequence: CASSPQGLVGDTQYF. DNA of the CDR3: TGTGCCAGCAGCCCGCAGGGACTAGTAGGAGATACGCAGTATTTT.

This clonotype was picked up a small number of times. The chain carries TRBV10-3 and TRBJ2-7; D possibly corresponds to TRBD2 (6 bases). This CDR3 contains 12 residues. The V end was cut by 6 bases, the J end by 5 bases, with 11 bases between. Germline CDR1 is ENHRY and CDR2 is SYGVKD. This CDR3 is CAISGGLDEQYF. For the CDR3, the DNA is TGTGCCATCAGCGGGGGACTGGACGAGCAGTACTTC.

The chain is built from TRBV12-3 or TRBV12-4 and TRBJ2-1; TRBD2 matches 10 bases. Germline trimming cut 0 bases from V and 4 bases from J; bases unmatched to any gene: 9. The CDR3 totals 18 residues. CDR3 protein: CASSLASPRTSGYNEQFF. The CDR3 nucleotides read TGTGCCAGCAGTTTAGCTTCGCCCAGGACTAGCGGTTACAATGAGCAGTTCTTC.

This clonotype was recorded at least ten times. The CDR3 is CATSRSNWDEQFF. The DNA of the CDR3 is TGTGCCACCAGCAGATCCAATTGGGATGAGCAGTTCTTC. The chain joins TRBV15 to TRBJ2-5; no reliable D call. The J call could be wrong; TRBJ2-1 is a better fit for the DNA end. CDR1 and CDR2 from the germline V gene are LNHNV and YYDKDF (reference sequence). The CDR3 is 13 residues long.

This clonotype was recorded a few times. The chain has TRBV27 and TRBJ2-1; D possibly uses TRBD1 or TRBD2 (5 bases each). Germline-derived CDR1 and CDR2 are MNHEY and SMNVEV (reference sequence). Trimming shortened V by 4 bases and J by 6 bases, and 10 bases separated the two germline ends. The CDR3 has 13 amino acids. Here the CDR3 reads CASSSPGGNEQFF. In DNA, the CDR3 is TGTGCCAGCAGTTCTCCTGGGGGCAATGAGCAGTTCTTC.

The chain uses TRBV10-2 and TRBJ2-1; D is unresolved. Trimming stripped 3 bases from V and 6 bases from J, with 12 bases between. CDR1 and CDR2 from the germline V gene are WSHSY and SAAADI. The CDR3 sequence is 14 residues long. CDR3 protein: CASSEIGSGNEQFF. CDR3 nucleotides: TGCGCCAGCAGTGAAATTGGCTCCGGCAATGAGCAGTTCTTC.

The sample holds many counts of this clonotype. CDR3 DNA sequence: TGTGCCAGCACCGATGGGGACAGCAGCACAGATACGCAGTATTTT. Protein product: CASTDGDSSTDTQYF. The chain is built from TRBV2 and TRBJ2-3; 7 bases are a match to TRBD1. The CDR3 runs 15 residues. Per germline, CDR1 SNHLY and CDR2 FYNNEI. J lost 0 bases, V lost 7 bases, and 7 bases had no gene match.

A few counts support this clonotype. CDR3 in DNA: TGTGCCAGCAGCGCACGCCCTGGGCTAGCGGGAGGGAATGAGCAGTTCTTC. Translation gives CASSARPGLAGGNEQFF. V usage is TRBV3-1 and J usage is TRBJ2-1, with TRBD2 matching over 12 bases. The CDR3 loop spans 17 amino acids. The germline gives CDR1 LGHDT, CDR2 YNNKEL (reference sequence). The V gene end was trimmed by 5 bases and the J gene end by 7 bases; junction bases not matched to a gene: 12.

The chain combines TRBV7-9 with TRBJ2-3; D ambiguous. This CDR3 has 12 amino acids. The V end was cut by 8 bases, the J end by 2 bases, with 8 bases between. From germline, CDR1 is SEHNR and CDR2 FQNEAQ (reference sequence). CDR3 DNA sequence: TGTGCCAGCTCAAAGCACACAGATACGCAGTATTTT. This gives the protein CASSKHTDTQYF.

This chain uses TRBV20-1 with TRBJ1-4; no reliable D call. The germline CDR1 and CDR2 sequences are DFQATT and SNEGSKA (reference sequence). CDR3 length: 14 residues. Trimming left V 5 bases short and J 0 bases short, with 10 bases between. The CDR3 DNA follows: TGCAGTGCTGGATCGGGAGCAACTAATGAAAAACTGTTTTTT. Translated: CSAGSGATNEKLFF.

This sequence joins TRBV3-1 and TRBJ2-5; TRBD2 aligns across 8 bases. V lost 8 bases to trimming and J lost 5 bases; unmatched junction nucleotides: 4. In germline, CDR1 is LGHDT, CDR2 YNNKEL (reference sequence). The CDR3 is 12 amino acids. Here the CDR3 DNA reads TGTGCCAGCCAAGCGGGAGTTGAGACCCAGTACTTC. The encoded protein is CASQAGVETQYF.

The chain uses TRBV20-1 and TRBJ2-3; tentative D call: TRBD2 (6 bases). CDR1 DFQATT and CDR2 SNEGSKA come from the germline V gene (reference sequence). This CDR3 contains 13 residues. Trimming pared 5 bases from V and 5 bases from J, leaving 14 bases between. The CDR3 here is CSASDSGGDTQYF. In nucleotides, the CDR3 is TGCAGTGCTTCGGACTCCGGGGGAGATACGCAGTATTTT.

Of note for this clonotype: Its ends do not fully match the called genes, so a read error is possible. The chain uses TRBV2 and TRBJ1-1; no clear D. The CDR3 spans 13 residues. Germline CDR1 reads SNHLY; CDR2 reads FYNNEI. CDR3 coding DNA: TGTGCCAGCAGTGCCGGGGTAAACACTGAGGCTTTCTTT. As protein: CASSAGVNTEAFF.

This clonotype was found a few times. V is TRBV28 and J is TRBJ2-1; maybe TRBD2 (7 bases). CDR1 MDHEN and CDR2 SYDVKM come from the germline V gene. The CDR3 runs to 15 residues. Trimming removed 7 bases at V and 7 bases at J, with 20 bases between. The CDR3 protein is CASIPGGSGVNEQFF. The CDR3 nucleotides read TGTGCCAGCATACCGGGAGGCTCAGGGGTGAATGAGCAGTTCTTC.

As for this clonotype: A junction end diverges from the germline sequence, so it may reflect a read error. The chain couples TRBV11-2 to TRBJ2-5; 12 nucleotides agree with TRBD2. The CDR3 covers 17 residues. CDR1 and CDR2 from the germline V gene are SGHAT and FQNNGV. Here the CDR3 DNA reads TGTGCCAGCAGCTTAGGGAGGACTAGCGGGATCCAAGAGACCCAGTGCTTC. This codes for CASSLGRTSGIQETQCF.

There are many counts of this clonotype. The chain couples TRBV9 to TRBJ2-5, with D maybe TRBD2 (6 bases). The germline gives CDR1 SGDLS, CDR2 YYNGEE. The CDR3 has 15 residues. Trimming pared 2 bases from V and 5 bases from J, leaving 16 bases between. The DNA of the CDR3 is TGTGCCAGCAGCGTGGAGGAGGGCCAACTGGAGACCCAGTACTTC. It specifies CASSVEEGQLETQYF.

V and J are TRBV29-1 and TRBJ2-1; 10 bases align to TRBD2. The V gene's germline CDR1 is SQVTM and CDR2 ANQGSEA. The CDR3 is 14 residues long. The V segment lost 6 bases and the J segment 4 bases; nucleotides outside the gene matches: 6. CDR3 residues: CSVLLAGLYNEQFF. CDR3 sequence (DNA): TGCAGCGTGTTACTAGCGGGATTATACAATGAGCAGTTCTTC.